The 16 T cell receptor beta chains reported below all come from one sample, sequenced in a study of technical replicates of blood from a few donors. The protocol was immunoSEQ multiplex PCR, while the TCRdb copy is restricted to in-frame clones and leaves out a portion. This sample has 54,000 or so clones, with about 93% found just once. The material sequenced was T cells isolated from PBMCs. These receptors came from a human donor in good health.

The genes are TRBV11-2 and TRBJ2-1, with D possibly being TRBD2 (6 bases). CDR1 and CDR2 from the germline V gene are SGHAT and FQNNGV. V was trimmed by 0 bases and J by 12 bases, leaving 21 bases between them. The CDR3 length is 16 residues. CDR3 in DNA: TGTGCCAGCAGCTTAGAGGTGGCCCCCTTAGCGGAGGGGCAGTTCTTC. The encoded protein is CASSLEVAPLAEGQFF.

This clone was picked up a small number of times. The chain links TRBV9 to TRBJ1-1, with 7 nucleotides matching TRBD1. There are 15 residues in the CDR3. Trimming at V came to 3 bases and at J to 5 bases, leaving 10 bases not matched to a gene. Germline V CDR1 and CDR2: SGDLS, YYNGEE. CDR3: CASSGTGERRTEAFF. The CDR3 DNA follows: TGTGCCAGCAGCGGAACAGGGGAACGGCGGACTGAAGCTTTCTTT.

V gene TRBV11-1 combines with J gene TRBJ1-2; the match to TRBD1 covers 11 bases. The ends lost 5 bases at V and 7 bases at J; junction bases unmatched: 6. The germline V gene has CDR1 SGHAT and CDR2 FQDESV (reference sequence). CDR3 length equals 14 residues. CDR3 sequence: CASSLGQGASGYTF. In DNA form, the CDR3 reads TGTGCCAGCAGCCTAGGACAGGGGGCGAGTGGCTACACCTTC. The full variable domain, rest sourced from reference TRBV11-1 and TRBJ1-2, is EAEVAQSPRYKITEKSQAVAFWCDPISGHATLYWYRQILGQGPELLVQFQDESVVDDSQLPKDRFSAERLKGVDSTLKIQPAELGDSAMYLCASSLGQGASGYTFGSGTRLTVV.

The chain joins TRBV10-3 to TRBJ2-2, with 9 bases fitting TRBD1. Germline V gene data show CDR1 as ENHRY and CDR2 as SYGVKD. There are 14 residues in the CDR3. The J segment lost 3 bases and the V segment lost 5 bases, leaving 1 base of the junction unmatched. The CDR3 here is CAISRTGDTGELFF. CDR3 in DNA: TGTGCCATCAGTCGGACAGGGGACACCGGGGAGCTGTTTTTT.

V is TRBV28 and J is TRBJ1-1; D ambiguous. Germline V gives CDR1 MDHEN, CDR2 SYDVKM. The length of the CDR3 is 13 residues. Trimming took 6 bases from V and 4 from J, leaving 12 bases between them. The CDR3 reads CASSQDRGTEAFF. As DNA, the CDR3 is TGTGCCAGCAGCCAAGACCGAGGCACTGAAGCTTTCTTT.

The chain carries TRBV14 and TRBJ1-2; TRBD1 aligns across 8 bases. V shed 3 bases, J shed 4 bases, and the junction held 10 bases outside the gene matches. Germline V gives CDR1 SGHDN, CDR2 FVKESK. The CDR3 length is 16 residues. The CDR3 spells CASSQYPTGEFYGYTF. The DNA for the CDR3 is TGTGCCAGCAGCCAGTACCCGACAGGGGAATTCTATGGCTACACCTTC. The complete variable domain, with remaining parts taken from reference TRBV14 and TRBJ1-2, reads EAGVTQFPSHSVIEKGQTVTLRCDPISGHDNLYWYRRVMGKEIKFLLHFVKESKQDESGMPNNRFLAERTGGTYSTLKVQPAELEDSGVYFCASSQYPTGEFYGYTFGSGTRLTVV.

This chain joins TRBV5-4 and TRBJ2-2; possibly TRBD1 for D (6 bases). The CDR3 runs 14 residues. V was cut by 4 bases and J by 3 bases, with 10 bases left in between. Germline assignment: CDR1 SGHNT and CDR2 YYREEE (reference sequence). The CDR3 protein is CASSRSGDTGELFF. CDR3 coding DNA: TGTGCCAGCAGCCGTTCAGGGGACACCGGGGAGCTGTTTTTT.

Here the CDR3 DNA reads TGTGCCAGCAGCCCCCCTAGCGGGGCTCCATACGAGCAGTACTTC. This gives the protein CASSPPSGAPYEQYF. The chain recombines TRBV6-5 with TRBJ2-7; 9 bases agree with TRBD2. This CDR3 spans 15 amino acids. Trimming removed 6 bases from V and 4 bases from J; junction bases left unmatched: 10. CDR1 is MNHEY and CDR2 is SVGAGI in the germline V gene.

In this sample, this clone turned up a few times. The CDR3 spells CASSGTGSGNTIYF. CDR3 in DNA: TGTGCCAGCAGCGGAACAGGGTCTGGAAACACCATATATTTT. The chain joins TRBV9 to TRBJ1-3; D might be TRBD1 (6 bases). Germline lookup yields CDR1 SGDLS and CDR2 YYNGEE. CDR3 length: 14 amino acids. V shed 3 bases and J shed 1 base, with 8 bases lying between them.

This chain uses TRBV6-5 with TRBJ1-3; D is uncertain. V was pared by 4 bases and J by 7 bases, with 14 bases between. This CDR3 spans 14 amino acids. Germline V gives CDR1 MNHEY, CDR2 SVGAGI. DNA of the CDR3: TGTGCCAGCAGTTCGAACAGCCGAGAGAACACCATATATTTT. It yields the protein CASSSNSRENTIYF.

This clone was seen only once. The chain links TRBV5-6 to TRBJ2-1, with D possibly matching TRBD2 (5 bases). Per germline, CDR1 SGHDT and CDR2 YYEEEE. CDR3 length: 14 residues. Between the trimmed V and J ends, which lost 4 bases and 7 bases, there was a span of 15 bases. CDR3 in DNA: TGTGCCAGCAGCCGCCCCCTAGCAAGGAATGAGCAGTTCTTC. Amino acid sequence: CASSRPLARNEQFF.

This clone was recorded once. The rearrangement uses TRBV29-1 and TRBJ2-1; TRBD2 matches at 7 bases. Losses at the gene ends were 2 bases for V and 4 bases for J; bases not matched to a gene: 20. Germline V gene lookup returns CDR1 SQVTM and CDR2 ANQGSEA. This CDR3 is 19 amino acids long. Written as DNA, the CDR3 is TGCAGCGTTGAACCGGCTAGCGGCTCCACCGGGGGGTTTTACAATGAGCAGTTCTTC. Translated, it gives CSVEPASGSTGGFYNEQFF.

V and J are TRBV11-2 and TRBJ2-5; 7 bases fit TRBD2. J was trimmed by 2 bases and V by 1 base; bases with no gene match: 7. This CDR3 comprises 16 residues. Germline V gene data show CDR1 as SGHAT and CDR2 as FQNNGV. CDR3 sequence reads: CASSLGHGGGQETQYF. The DNA for the CDR3 is TGTGCCAGCAGCTTAGGTCATGGGGGAGGGCAAGAGACCCAGTACTTC.

The chain is built from TRBV28 and TRBJ2-1, with 7 bases identical to TRBD1. CDR1 MDHEN and CDR2 SYDVKM come from the germline V gene. This CDR3 is 13 amino acids long. Trimming took 4 bases from V and 8 from J; bases not matched to a gene: 5. CDR3 sequence: CASSYRGPHEQFF. The DNA for the CDR3 is TGTGCCAGCAGTTACAGGGGTCCGCATGAGCAGTTCTTC.

V gene TRBV19 combines with J gene TRBJ2-1; 12 bases map to TRBD2. The CDR3 is 15 amino acids. J gave up 7 bases and V 7 bases, and 8 bases lay outside the gene matches. Germline CDR1 and CDR2: LNHDA and SQIVND (reference sequence). DNA for the CDR3: TGTGCCAGTACCCTACTAGCGGGAGGAGGAAATGAGCAGTTCTTC. This sequence encodes CASTLLAGGGNEQFF. Full variable domain (outside the CDR3, taken from reference TRBV19 and TRBJ2-1): DGGITQSPKYLFRKEGQNVTLSCEQNLNHDAMYWYRQDPGQGLRLIYYSQIVNDFQKGDIAEGYSVSREKKESFPLTVTSAQKNPTAFYLCASTLLAGGGNEQFFGPGTRLTVL.

The chain couples TRBV28 to TRBJ2-2; D unresolved. Germline loops: CDR1 MDHEN, CDR2 SYDVKM. CDR3 size: 15 residues. V was cut by 7 bases and J by 2 bases, with 14 bases left in between. CDR3 nucleotide sequence: TGTGCCAGCATTAGCAGATATTTAAACACCGGGGAGCTGTTTTTT. The encoded protein is CASISRYLNTGELFF.